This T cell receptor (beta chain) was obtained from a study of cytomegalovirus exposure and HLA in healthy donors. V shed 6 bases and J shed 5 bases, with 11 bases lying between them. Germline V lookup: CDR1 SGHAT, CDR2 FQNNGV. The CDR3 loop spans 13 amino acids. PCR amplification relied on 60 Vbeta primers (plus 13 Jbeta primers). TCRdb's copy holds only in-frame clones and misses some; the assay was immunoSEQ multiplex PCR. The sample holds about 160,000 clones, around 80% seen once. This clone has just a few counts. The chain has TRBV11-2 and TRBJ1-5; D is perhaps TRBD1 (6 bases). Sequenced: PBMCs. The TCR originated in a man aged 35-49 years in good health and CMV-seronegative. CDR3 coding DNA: TGTGCCAGCAGTCAGGACAGAGATCAGCCCCAGCATTTT. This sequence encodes CASSQDRDQPQHF.